The next 27 T cell receptor beta chains were all read from a single sample in a study of memory B cells and T cells in multiple sclerosis. Clones were sequenced by immunoSEQ multiplex PCR, and TCRdb holds only the in-frame ones, with some missing. The top ten hold about 30% of the sample, which has some 7,900 clones, roughly 50% seen once. Material for sequencing was memory (CD45RO+) CD8+ T cells from blood. The receptors come from a human donor with multiple sclerosis.

The chain has TRBV19 and TRBJ2-5; D remains unclear. Trimming took 7 bases from V and 4 from J, leaving 16 bases between them. The CDR3 extends over 14 amino acids. Germline-derived CDR1 and CDR2 are LNHDA and SQIVND (reference sequence). Written as DNA, the CDR3 is TGTGCCAGTACCCCCCCGAAGTCGGGAGAGACCCAGTACTTC. Its protein is CASTPPKSGETQYF.

This chain joins TRBV6-1 and TRBJ1-4, with 9 bases lining up with TRBD1. J gave up 3 bases and V 4 bases, and 9 bases lay outside the gene matches. This CDR3 region has 17 residues. CDR1 is MNHNS, CDR2 SASEGT, per germline. The CDR3 spells CASSGPGTGSANEKLFF. CDR3 coding DNA: TGTGCCAGCAGTGGCCCTGGGACAGGGTCGGCTAATGAAAAACTGTTTTTT.

This sequence joins TRBV5-1 and TRBJ2-1; 10 nucleotides align to TRBD2. The CDR3 has 17 amino acids. Germline-derived CDR1 and CDR2 are SGHRS and YFSETQ. V was clipped by 4 bases and J by 0 bases; unmatched bases: 7. The CDR3 loop reads CASSPWTSGSSYNEQFF. For the CDR3, the DNA is TGCGCCAGCAGCCCCTGGACTAGCGGCAGCTCCTACAATGAGCAGTTCTTC.

The chain links TRBV7-9 to TRBJ2-1; 10 positions match TRBD1. This CDR3 has 18 residues. V shed 5 bases, J shed 4 bases, and the junction held 14 bases outside the gene matches. CDR1 and CDR2 from the germline V gene are SEHNR and FQNEAQ (reference sequence). The CDR3 is CASSANIPGQGLYNEQFF. The CDR3 bases are TGTGCCAGCAGCGCAAACATACCGGGACAGGGGTTATACAATGAGCAGTTCTTC.

The chain employs TRBV27 and TRBJ1-2, with D unresolved. There are 13 residues in the CDR3. The V end was cut by 5 bases, the J end by 8 bases, with 15 bases between. Looked up from germline, CDR1 is MNHEY and CDR2 is SMNVEV (reference sequence). CDR3 DNA sequence: TGTGCCAGCAGTCCTGGTCCCCAGGCGGGCTACACCTTC. This codes for CASSPGPQAGYTF.

The genes are TRBV27 and TRBJ2-7, with a tentative D call TRBD2 (5 bases). The CDR3 runs 15 residues. Per germline, CDR1 MNHEY and CDR2 SMNVEV (reference sequence). Trimming left V 6 bases short and J 2 bases short, with 17 bases between. CDR3 coding DNA: TGTGCCAGCAGGCCCTCCGGGAATTCCCCCTACGAGCAGTACTTC. Translated: CASRPSGNSPYEQYF.

This clone has more than one count but fewer than ten. The chain couples TRBV28 to TRBJ1-1; D is unresolved. V lost 10 bases and J lost 7, with 10 bases in between. The length of the CDR3 is 10 residues. The germline CDR1 and CDR2 sequences are MDHEN and SYDVKM. The CDR3, as DNA: TGTGCCACCCGCGGATATGAAGCTTTCTTT. Amino acid sequence: CATRGYEAFF.

The rearrangement joins TRBV27 to TRBJ2-5; 12 nucleotides line up with TRBD2. V dropped 5 bases and J dropped 4; count of bases not matched to a gene: 5. The CDR3 length is 15 residues. Per the germline V gene, CDR1 is MNHEY and CDR2 is SMNVEV (reference sequence). The CDR3 sequence: CASSPLAGGLETQYF. As DNA, the CDR3 is TGTGCCAGCAGTCCGCTAGCGGGAGGGCTAGAGACCCAGTACTTC.

CDR3 in amino acids: CASSFQASGSQDTQYF. The CDR3 nucleotides read TGTGCCAGCAGTTTTCAGGCTAGCGGGAGTCAAGATACGCAGTATTTT. V gene TRBV28 combines with J gene TRBJ2-3, with 10 bases that match TRBD2. Trimming cost V 3 bases and J 5 bases; bases outside gene matches: 8. This CDR3 region has 16 residues. Germline loops: CDR1 MDHEN, CDR2 SYDVKM.

This clone has more than one count but fewer than ten. V gene TRBV5-4 combines with J gene TRBJ2-7; 8 bases map to TRBD1. J lost 4 bases, V lost 2 bases, and 2 bases had no gene match. The CDR3 is 13 amino acids. Germline values: CDR1 SGHNT, CDR2 YYREEE (reference sequence). The CDR3 region is CASSFQGAYEQYF. In DNA form, the CDR3 reads TGTGCCAGCAGCTTCCAGGGGGCATACGAGCAGTACTTC.

The CDR3: CATSRDREVNEQFF. DNA of the CDR3: TGTGCCACCAGCAGAGACAGGGAGGTTAATGAGCAGTTCTTC. The J gene is TRBJ2-1, the V gene TRBV15; a possible D gene is TRBD2 (6 bases). The V and J ends lost 0 bases and 7 bases respectively, with 10 bases between them. Per the germline V gene, CDR1 is LNHNV and CDR2 is YYDKDF (reference sequence). CDR3 length equals 14 residues.

The chain recombines TRBV5-6 with TRBJ2-7, with TRBD2 identical over 8 bases. From germline, CDR1 is SGHDT and CDR2 YYEEEE. The CDR3 is 14 residues long. V gave up 7 bases and J gave up 4 bases; unmatched junction bases: 10. The CDR3 reads CASLRFTSGYEQYF. The CDR3 DNA follows: TGTGCCAGCCTCAGGTTTACTAGCGGATACGAGCAGTACTTC.

The chain uses TRBV15 and TRBJ2-1, with TRBD1 matching over 8 bases. Germline CDR1 reads LNHNV; CDR2 reads YYDKDF (reference sequence). The CDR3 runs 18 residues. V shed 0 bases, J shed 5 bases, and the junction held 12 bases outside the gene matches. In DNA form, the CDR3 reads TGTGCCACCAGCAGAGAATCTAATACCGGGACAGGCAACAATGAGCAGTTCTTC. The encoded protein is CATSRESNTGTGNNEQFF.

The V and J genes are TRBV5-1 and TRBJ2-2, with D perhaps matching TRBD2 (6 bases). V lost 2 bases to trimming and J lost 8 bases, with 19 bases between them. Germline V gene sequence: CDR1 SGHRS, CDR2 YFSETQ. The CDR3 totals 16 residues. The CDR3 spells CASSLKLADEKGELFF. The CDR3 coding sequence is TGCGCCAGCAGCTTAAAACTAGCCGACGAAAAAGGGGAGCTGTTTTTT.

This clone came up a few times. The chain is built from TRBV5-4 and TRBJ2-7; 8 bases align to TRBD2. The CDR3 length is 12 residues. The J segment lost 8 bases and the V segment lost 5 bases, leaving 6 bases of the junction unmatched. From germline, CDR1 is SGHNT and CDR2 YYREEE (reference sequence). The CDR3 loop reads CASSSSGPKQYF. The CDR3 DNA sequence: TGTGCCAGCAGTTCTAGCGGGCCCAAGCAGTACTTC.

This clone was recorded once. The rearrangement joins TRBV11-2 to TRBJ1-2; D is unclear. Trimming took 4 bases from V and 5 from J, leaving 14 bases between them. The CDR3 covers 14 residues. The germline CDR1 and CDR2 sequences are SGHAT and FQNNGV. The CDR3 coding sequence is TGTGCCAGCAGCTATTATCCAGCGCAATATGGCTACACCTTC. Protein: CASSYYPAQYGYTF. The full variable domain, its missing parts supplied by reference TRBV11-2 and TRBJ1-2, is EAGVAQSPRYKIIEKRQSVAFWCNPISGHATLYWYQQILGQGPKLLIQFQNNGVVDDSQLPKDRFSAERLKGVDSTLKIQPAKLEDSAVYLCASSYYPAQYGYTFGSGTRLTVV.

Notes on this clone: Relative to the germline gene, one junction end is altered; a read error may explain this. The V call is TRBV5-1, the J call TRBJ2-7; possible D gene TRBD2, 6 bases. The CDR3 totals 14 residues. From germline, CDR1 is SGHRS and CDR2 YFSETQ. CDR3 nucleotide sequence: TGCGCCAGCAGCCCGAGGGCTAGCGACTACGGGCAGTACTTC. This encodes CASSPRASDYGQYF.

This clone was recorded a few times. Other DNA sequences within the sample encode an identical CDR3. The genes are TRBV9 and TRBJ1-2, with D unresolved. The CDR3 extends over 14 amino acids. With 0 bases removed from V and 4 bases from J, the gap between germline ends came to 10 bases. Germline-derived CDR1 and CDR2 are SGDLS and YYNGEE. The CDR3 is CASSVGGGSYGYTF. The CDR3 nucleotides read TGTGCCAGCAGCGTAGGAGGCGGTTCCTATGGCTACACCTTC. The whole variable domain, remainder taken from reference TRBV9 and TRBJ1-2, is DSGVTQTPKHLITATGQRVTLRCSPRSGDLSVYWYQQSLDQGLQFLIQYYNGEERAKGNILERFSAQQFPDLHSELNLSSLELGDSALYFCASSVGGGSYGYTFGSGTRLTVV.

The chain employs TRBV28 and TRBJ2-1; 9 bases line up with TRBD2. CDR3 length equals 16 residues. V lost 3 bases, J lost 4 bases, and 7 bases stayed unmatched. Germline V lookup: CDR1 MDHEN, CDR2 SYDVKM. The CDR3 bases are TGTGCCAGCAGTTTCTCCAGCGGGAGGAAATACAATGAGCAGTTCTTC. Amino acid sequence: CASSFSSGRKYNEQFF.

The V call is TRBV11-2, the J call TRBJ2-1; unclear D gene. Deletions cut 2 bases from V and 0 bases from J, with 11 bases between. The CDR3 covers 16 residues. Germline V gene data show CDR1 as SGHAT and CDR2 as FQNNGV. CDR3 DNA: TGTGCCAGCAGCTTACTTAGTATTTCCTCCTACAATGAGCAGTTCTTC. This encodes CASSLLSISSYNEQFF.

The chain is built from TRBV27 and TRBJ2-1, with D tentatively TRBD1 (7 bases). CDR3 length: 15 amino acids. Germline lookup yields CDR1 MNHEY and CDR2 SMNVEV (reference sequence). V lost 4 bases and J 5 bases, leaving 15 bases between the germline ends. The CDR3 here is CASSSWRGRNNEQFF. CDR3 sequence (DNA): TGTGCCAGCAGTTCATGGAGGGGGCGAAACAATGAGCAGTTCTTC.

This rearrangement joins TRBV4-1 to TRBJ1-2; D possibly corresponds to TRBD1 (6 bases). The CDR3 has 13 residues. The germline V and J ends were trimmed by 3 bases and 8 bases, with 13 bases remaining between them. From germline, CDR1 is MGHRA and CDR2 YSYEKL. CDR3 in DNA: TGCGCCAGCAGCCAGGGGGGGGCTCGGGGCTACACCTTC. Residues: CASSQGGARGYTF.

The chain recombines TRBV18 with TRBJ1-5; a weak D match, TRBD1 (5 bases). The CDR3 length is 17 residues. Trimming removed 6 bases at V and 4 bases at J, with 22 bases between. Germline-derived CDR1 and CDR2 are KGHSH and LQKENI. The DNA for the CDR3 is TGTGCCAGCTCCCTTTCTCCGCCAAGGGACTCGAATCAGCCCCAGCATTTT. Translation gives CASSLSPPRDSNQPQHF.

By share of the sample, this clone is medium-sized. The J gene is TRBJ2-7, the V gene TRBV2; D is perhaps TRBD2 (6 bases). The CDR3 loop spans 13 amino acids. The ends were cut back, 1 base at V and 4 bases at J, with 8 bases in the middle. Per the germline V gene, CDR1 is SNHLY and CDR2 is FYNNEI. The CDR3 sequence: CASSEVGGYEQYF. CDR3 sequence (DNA): TGTGCCAGCAGTGAAGTCGGAGGGTACGAGCAGTACTTC.

This clone was detected only a few times. Written as DNA, the CDR3 is TGCGCCAGCAGCCCATCTCCGAGCGGGGGAACCTACGAGCAGTACTTC. It codes for CASSPSPSGGTYEQYF. The chain is built from TRBV4-1 and TRBJ2-7, with TRBD2 matching over 8 bases. Germline V gene sequence: CDR1 MGHRA, CDR2 YSYEKL. CDR3 size: 16 residues. Germline trimming cut 4 bases from V and 2 bases from J; bases unmatched to any gene: 10.

This clone appeared a few times. V and J are TRBV6-1 and TRBJ2-7; 9 bases agree with TRBD1. The germline V gene has CDR1 MNHNS and CDR2 SASEGT. Trimming at V came to 2 bases and at J to 2 bases, leaving 7 bases not matched to a gene. The CDR3 sequence is 16 residues long. The CDR3 reads CASSEMGDRVTYEQYF. The CDR3 coding sequence is TGTGCCAGCAGTGAAATGGGGGACAGGGTGACCTACGAGCAGTACTTC.

This chain links TRBV6-1 with TRBJ2-5; TRBD1 matches at 11 bases. Unmatched junction bases numbered 7, after V lost 5 bases and J lost 5 bases. The V gene's germline CDR1 is MNHNS and CDR2 SASEGT. This CDR3 comprises 15 residues. The CDR3 here is CASSPWDRGGETQYF. The CDR3 coding sequence is TGTGCCAGCAGTCCTTGGGACAGGGGGGGCGAGACCCAGTACTTC.